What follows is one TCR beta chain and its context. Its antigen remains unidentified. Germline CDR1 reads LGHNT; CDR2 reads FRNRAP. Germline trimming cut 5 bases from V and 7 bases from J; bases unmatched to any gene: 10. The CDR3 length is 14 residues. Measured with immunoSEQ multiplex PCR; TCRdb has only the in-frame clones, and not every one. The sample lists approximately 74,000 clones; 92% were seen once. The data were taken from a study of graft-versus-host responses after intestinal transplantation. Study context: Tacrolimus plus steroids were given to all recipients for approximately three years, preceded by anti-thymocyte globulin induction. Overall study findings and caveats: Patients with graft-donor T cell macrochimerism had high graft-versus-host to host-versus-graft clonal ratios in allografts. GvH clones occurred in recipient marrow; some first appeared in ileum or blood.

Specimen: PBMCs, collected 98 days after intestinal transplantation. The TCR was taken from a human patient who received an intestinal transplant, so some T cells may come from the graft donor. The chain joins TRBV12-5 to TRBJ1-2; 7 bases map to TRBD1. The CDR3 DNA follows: TGTGCTAGTGGTCCCCGACAGGGCGCGGGTGGCTACACCTTC. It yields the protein CASGPRQGAGGYTF.